The following is a T cell receptor (beta chain) sequence with its context. V lost 3 bases, J lost 2 bases, and 6 bases stayed unmatched. Germline V gene sequence: CDR1 SGHNT, CDR2 YENEEA. This CDR3 has 17 amino acids. The data belong to a study of blood T cell repertoires in COVID-19. Study overall: Whether acute or convalescent, the COVID-19 samples came from the United States, Italy and Spain. PBMCs, B-cell-depleted T cells, or T cells were the source of the cDNA or gDNA that made up the material.

As handled by the study authors: Estimated nucleated cell counts came from reference gene primer amplification. Assay: immunoSEQ multiplex PCR; the TCRdb copy retains only in-frame clones and omits some. The DNA gave D and trimming, while V, J and clone size come from that table. The data show tens of thousands of clones, with about 86% seen just once and approximately 3.7% held by the top ten. The sequence was obtained from a man aged 50-60 years with acute or convalescent COVID-19. The sample taken for sequencing was peripheral blood. The rearrangement uses TRBV11-3 and TRBJ2-1, with 11 bases matching TRBD2. CDR3 sequence (DNA): TGTGCCAGCAGCTTTACGACTAGCGGGGTACCCTACAATGAGCAGTTCTTC. Its protein product is CASSFTTSGVPYNEQFF.